These 16 T cell receptor beta chains share one sample of origin, sequenced in a study of cytomegalovirus exposure and HLA in healthy donors. The study ran its PCR with 60 Vbeta and 13 Jbeta primers. Assay used: immunoSEQ multiplex PCR; TCRdb lists only in-frame clones, some missing. The sample yields about 130,000 clones, roughly 78% seen once. Sequencing used PBMCs. The receptor set was obtained from a man younger than 45 in good health and CMV-seronegative.

The chain has TRBV7-9 and TRBJ2-2; 8 bases line up with TRBD2. Germline V lookup: CDR1 SEHNR, CDR2 FQNEAQ (reference sequence). This CDR3 spans 15 amino acids. Trimming at V came to 6 bases and at J to 4 bases, leaving 7 bases not matched to a gene. DNA for the CDR3: TGTGCCAGCAGGCCCGGGACTAGTCTCACCGGGGAGCTGTTTTTT. This encodes CASRPGTSLTGELFF.

The V call is TRBV28, the J call TRBJ1-3, with D perhaps matching TRBD1 (5 bases). This CDR3 comprises 15 residues. V was trimmed by 6 bases and J by 0 bases, leaving 12 bases between them. Per the germline V gene, CDR1 is MDHEN and CDR2 is SYDVKM. CDR3: CASRIGGASGNTIYF. The CDR3 nucleotides read TGTGCCAGCAGAATAGGTGGGGCCTCTGGAAACACCATATATTTT.

The V and J genes are TRBV6-5 and TRBJ1-2; no firm D call. Germline CDR1 is MNHEY and CDR2 is SVGAGI. The CDR3 has 14 amino acids. V lost 7 bases, J lost 6 bases, and 18 bases lay in between. The CDR3 region has the DNA TGTGCCAGCACTAGTTACGTTAGGTTTAATGGCTACACCTTC. This gives the protein CASTSYVRFNGYTF.

The sample holds one count of this clone. This sequence joins TRBV9 and TRBJ2-7; 10 nucleotides align to TRBD1. Germline assignment: CDR1 SGDLS and CDR2 YYNGEE. V trimming: 5 bases; J trimming: 6 bases; junction bases outside the gene matches: 5. The CDR3 spans 13 residues. CDR3 region: CASSPGTGAEQYF. In DNA form, the CDR3 reads TGTGCCAGCAGTCCCGGGACAGGGGCCGAGCAGTACTTC.

The chain combines TRBV28 with TRBJ2-1, with 15 bases that match TRBD2. Looked up from germline, CDR1 is MDHEN and CDR2 is SYDVKM. The V and J ends lost 2 bases and 0 bases, in that order; junction bases with no gene match: 8. The CDR3 is 20 residues long. The CDR3 loop is CASSLLGLAGGPSSYNEQFF. DNA of the CDR3: TGTGCCAGCAGTTTACTCGGACTAGCGGGAGGGCCAAGCTCCTACAATGAGCAGTTCTTC.

The chain recombines TRBV19 with TRBJ2-7; D is unresolved. Germline lookup yields CDR1 LNHDA and CDR2 SQIVND (reference sequence). V lost 1 base to trimming and J lost 2 bases, with 12 bases between them. The CDR3 has 15 residues. CDR3 region: CASSIGGSPTYEQYF. The CDR3, as DNA: TGTGCCAGTAGTATAGGCGGTAGCCCAACCTACGAGCAGTACTTC.

The chain recombines TRBV28 with TRBJ1-6; 7 bases line up with TRBD1. V gave up 7 bases and J gave up 10 bases; unmatched junction bases: 10. Germline V gene sequence: CDR1 MDHEN, CDR2 SYDVKM. The CDR3 extends over 14 amino acids. The CDR3 sequence: CASTFRGYLSPLHF. In DNA form, the CDR3 reads TGTGCCAGCACCTTCAGGGGGTACTTGTCACCCCTCCACTTT.

The chain carries TRBV7-6 and TRBJ1-4; 7 nucleotides match TRBD1. Germline V CDR1 and CDR2: SGHVS, FNYEAQ. The CDR3 covers 21 residues. The V segment lost 5 bases and the J segment 2 bases; nucleotides outside the gene matches: 23. CDR3 residues: CASSKAALTGAYRVTNEKLFF. CDR3 sequence (DNA): TGTGCCAGCAGCAAGGCGGCTCTTACAGGGGCCTACCGTGTTACTAATGAAAAACTGTTTTTT.

This clone appeared a few times. The gene calls are TRBV6-5 and TRBJ1-2; the D gene is possibly TRBD1 (5 bases). Germline V gene lookup returns CDR1 MNHEY and CDR2 SVGAGI. The CDR3 spans 13 residues. Trimming took 5 bases from V and 7 from J, leaving 14 bases between them. This chain's CDR3 is CASSRGGVSGYTF. The CDR3 DNA follows: TGTGCCAGCAGTCGGGGGGGGGTAAGTGGCTACACCTTC.

The chain is built from TRBV7-9 and TRBJ1-2; 7 bases are a match to TRBD1. The CDR3 consists of 14 residues. Trimming took 4 bases from V and 4 from J; bases not matched to a gene: 6. CDR1 and CDR2 (germline): SEHNR, FQNEAQ (reference sequence). The CDR3 nucleotides read TGTGCCAGCAGCTCCGGGACAGCTTCCTATGGCTACACCTTC. It codes for CASSSGTASYGYTF.

The chain recombines TRBV7-9 with TRBJ1-2; the D gene is possibly TRBD1 (5 bases). V was trimmed by 6 bases and J by 8 bases, leaving 22 bases between them. Germline V gene sequence: CDR1 SEHNR, CDR2 FQNEAQ (reference sequence). The CDR3 sequence is 15 residues long. CDR3 sequence reads: CASSSSTQTPGGYTF. In DNA form, the CDR3 reads TGTGCCAGCAGTTCTTCTACCCAGACCCCAGGGGGCTACACCTTC.

The J gene is TRBJ2-2, the V gene TRBV14; D unclear. The CDR3 totals 13 residues. The V end lost 1 base, the J end lost 6 bases, and 6 bases lay between the germline ends. The germline V gene encodes CDR1 SGHDN and CDR2 FVKESK. The CDR3 here is CASSQVVAGELFF. The CDR3 DNA reads as TGTGCCAGCAGCCAAGTAGTCGCCGGGGAGCTGTTTTTT.

This clone was picked up one time. This chain connects TRBV27 to TRBJ2-3; TRBD1 matches at 9 bases. CDR3 size: 14 residues. The V segment lost 6 bases and the J segment 4 bases; nucleotides outside the gene matches: 5. From germline, CDR1 is MNHEY and CDR2 SMNVEV (reference sequence). The CDR3 DNA follows: TGTGCCAGCAGATCGGGACAGGGCTCAGATACGCAGTATTTT. Protein product: CASRSGQGSDTQYF.

V is TRBV21-1 and J is TRBJ1-1; the table's D call, TRBD1, has no DNA check behind it. TRBV21-1 is an annotated pseudogene. The CDR3 runs 14 residues. The CDR3 here is CASSEQGMNTEAFF. The CDR3 nucleotides read TGTGCCAGCAGTGAACAGGGCATGAACACTGAAGCTTTCTTT.

Worth noting for this clone: An end of the junction differs from the germline gene, which may be a read error. The chain joins TRBV6-5 to TRBJ1-2, with TRBD1 matching over 9 bases. The CDR3 contains 15 residues. Germline V gene data show CDR1 as MNHEY and CDR2 as SVGAGI. The CDR3 DNA is TGTGCCAGCAGTTACCCAACAGGGGGCGGCTATGGCTACCCCTTC. Its translation: CASSYPTGGGYGYPF.

The chain links TRBV27 to TRBJ2-7, with TRBD2 identical over 12 bases. The V and J ends lost 0 bases and 4 bases, in that order; junction bases with no gene match: 10. The CDR3 length is 18 residues. Germline V lookup: CDR1 MNHEY, CDR2 SMNVEV (reference sequence). The CDR3 nucleotides are TGTGCCAGCAGTTTATCGGCTAGCGGGAGGGCAAGGAGTTACGAGCAGTACTTC. Its protein is CASSLSASGRARSYEQYF.